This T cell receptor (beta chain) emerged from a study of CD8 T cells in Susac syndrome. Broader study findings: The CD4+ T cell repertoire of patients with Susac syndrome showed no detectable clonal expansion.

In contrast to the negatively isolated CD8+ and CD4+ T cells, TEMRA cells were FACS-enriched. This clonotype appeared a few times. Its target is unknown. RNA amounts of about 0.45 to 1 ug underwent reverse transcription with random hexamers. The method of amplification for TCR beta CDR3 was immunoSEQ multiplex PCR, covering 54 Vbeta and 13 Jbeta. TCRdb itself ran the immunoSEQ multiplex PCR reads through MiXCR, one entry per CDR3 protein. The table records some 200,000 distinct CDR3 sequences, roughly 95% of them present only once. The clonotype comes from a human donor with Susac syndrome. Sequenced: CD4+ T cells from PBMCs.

CDR3 DNA: TGCAGTGCTCGGACAGGTAGAGAAAAACTGTTTTTT. Amino acid sequence: CSARTGREKLFF. The chain is built from TRBV20-1 and TRBJ1-4; 7 nucleotides match TRBD1. This CDR3 contains 12 residues. V shed 5 bases and J 8 bases; nucleotides not matched to a gene: 5. Germline V gene sequence: CDR1 DFQATT, CDR2 SNEGSKA (reference sequence).